One and the same sample provided the 10 T cell receptor beta chains below, sequenced in a study of blood T cell repertoires in COVID-19. Produced via immunoSEQ multiplex PCR; TCRdb's table is partial and in-frame only. The data show 200,000 to 250,000 clones, with around 86% seen just once and under 2% held by the top ten. Sequenced input: PBMCs or T cells enriched from blood (not recorded which). These receptors were obtained from a man in his forties who had recovered from COVID-19.

The rearrangement joins TRBV18 to TRBJ1-4; TRBD1 matches 7 bases. Germline V gene lookup returns CDR1 KGHSH and CDR2 LQKENI. This CDR3 contains 14 residues. Trimming cost V 5 bases and J 5 bases; bases outside gene matches: 5. Written as DNA, the CDR3 is TGTGCCAGCTCATCAGGACAGGACAATGAAAAACTGTTTTTT. This translates into CASSSGQDNEKLFF.

The V gene is TRBV28, the J gene TRBJ1-5; the match to TRBD1 covers 8 bases. This CDR3 region has 20 residues. CDR1 and CDR2 (germline): MDHEN, SYDVKM. J gave up 2 bases and V 6 bases, and 21 bases lay outside the gene matches. In DNA form, the CDR3 reads TGTGCCAGCAGCCGATTGGAGTTCCAGGGGGCGCTTGGAGGCAATCAGCCCCAGCATTTT. Residues: CASSRLEFQGALGGNQPQHF.

This chain joins TRBV27 and TRBJ1-2; the match to TRBD1 covers 8 bases. Germline CDR1 is MNHEY and CDR2 is SMNVEV (reference sequence). The trim removed 6 bases at V and 2 bases at J, leaving 5 bases unmatched. This CDR3 is built from 14 residues. The CDR3 DNA is TGTGCCAGCAGGGCGGACAGGGCCAACTATGGCTACACCTTC. Residues: CASRADRANYGYTF.

This chain joins TRBV7-8 and TRBJ2-7; the D is unclear. The CDR3 totals 14 residues. The germline gives CDR1 SGHVS, CDR2 FQNEAQ. The V end was cut by 0 bases, the J end by 0 bases, with 6 bases between. CDR3 sequence (DNA): TGTGCCAGCAGCTTAGCCAGGTACTCCTACGAGCAGTACTTC. Protein: CASSLARYSYEQYF.

As for this clone: A much larger clone sits a single nucleotide away, making a read error possible. The V gene is TRBV7-9, the J gene TRBJ1-2; no firm D call. V was cut by 1 base and J by 2 bases, with 5 bases left in between. Germline V gene lookup returns CDR1 SEHNR and CDR2 FQNEAQ (reference sequence). The CDR3 runs 13 residues. The CDR3 DNA reads as TGTGCCAGCAGCTTAGACATGAACTATGGCTACACCTTC. Translating it yields CASSLDMNYGYTF.

This chain uses TRBV30 with TRBJ2-6; 9 bases match TRBD1. The CDR3 has 14 residues. Germline V gene data show CDR1 as GTSNPN and CDR2 as SVGIG (reference sequence). J lost 2 bases, V lost 6 bases, and 2 bases had no gene match. The CDR3: CACDRGAGANVLTF. In DNA form, the CDR3 reads TGTGCCTGCGACAGGGGGGCTGGGGCCAACGTCCTGACTTTC.

The rearrangement joins TRBV5-1 to TRBJ1-5; D ambiguous. CDR3 length: 15 amino acids. Trimming removed 0 bases from V and 5 bases from J, with 12 bases in between. Germline V gene data show CDR1 as SGHRS and CDR2 as YFSETQ. CDR3 in amino acids: CASSLDGGRHQPQHF. In DNA form, the CDR3 reads TGCGCCAGCAGCTTGGACGGAGGACGGCATCAGCCCCAGCATTTT.

This sequence joins TRBV3-1 (or the pseudogene TRBV3-2) and TRBJ1-4; TRBD1 might be the D (6 bases). V was shortened by 7 bases and J by 6 bases, with 18 bases between the two germline ends. The CDR3 loop spans 15 amino acids. Germline loops: CDR1 LGHDT, CDR2 YNNKEL (reference sequence). The CDR3 sequence is CASTTSRDIDEKLFF. The DNA of the CDR3 is TGTGCCAGCACCACAAGCCGGGACATCGATGAAAAACTGTTTTTT.

J is TRBJ2-1 and V is TRBV30, with TRBD2 matching 10 bases. Looked up from germline, CDR1 is GTSNPN and CDR2 is SVGIG (reference sequence). V dropped 0 bases and J dropped 6; count of bases not matched to a gene: 8. This CDR3 region has 16 residues. The CDR3 region has the DNA TGTGCCTGGAGTGTAAACCGTAGCGGGAGGCGCAATGAGCAGTTCTTC. It yields the protein CAWSVNRSGRRNEQFF.

This chain joins TRBV19 and TRBJ1-5; 8 bases match TRBD1. This CDR3 region has 14 residues. Trimming cost V 6 bases and J 6 bases; bases outside gene matches: 7. Per germline, CDR1 LNHDA and CDR2 SQIVND (reference sequence). CDR3 region: CASRRQGAGQPQHF. The CDR3 region has the DNA TGTGCCAGTAGGAGGCAGGGGGCTGGTCAGCCCCAGCATTTT.